This TCR beta chain was documented in a study of cytomegalovirus exposure and HLA in healthy donors. Across the study: Sequencing of about 179 million T cells in an earlier analysis found roughly 120 million unique TCR beta sequences.

A note on this clone: The antigen is not known.

Whole-study findings and limits: In vitro, three CMV-associated chains proved specific for CMV antigens. A later analysis found most CMV-associated TCR beta chains apparently HLA-restricted. Later analysis showed TCR association rates varying by HLA locus, highest for DRB1 and lowest for HLA-C.

Primers: 60 Vbeta forward and 13 Jbeta reverse. Repertoires were generated with immunoSEQ multiplex PCR, while TCRdb's copy carries only in-frame clones and drops some. The data hold some 110,000 clones, with around 77% observed a single time. The sequencing input was PBMCs. This receptor was identified in a man aged 50-59 years in good health and CMV-seropositive.

CDR3 nucleotides: TGTGCCAGTAGTATTGAGCGGAACACCGGGGAGCTGTTTTTT. Amino acids: CASSIERNTGELFF. This chain connects TRBV19 to TRBJ2-2; D unclear. Trimming pared 3 bases from V and 1 base from J, leaving 6 bases between. This CDR3 comprises 14 residues. Germline V gene lookup returns CDR1 LNHDA and CDR2 SQIVND (reference sequence).